This T cell receptor beta chain is from a study of naive and memory T cell subsets. As regards this clonotype: Its cognate antigen is unknown.

Findings of the study overall: The power law exponent of TCR abundance differed between naive and memory cells.

Trimming left V 4 bases short and J 1 base short, with 16 bases between. The CDR3 length is 16 residues. CDR1 and CDR2 from the germline V gene are SNHLY and FYNNEI. The beta constant-region primer was an equimolar mix of two oligonucleotides covering TRBC1 and TRBC2. An oligonucleotide with the SP2 primer and a 12-nucleotide UMI was ligated to the cDNA 3' end. The ligated cDNA underwent four PCR rounds using SP2 and nested alpha and beta constant-region primers. Each CDR3 protein is one row after TCRdb ran MiXCR on the UMI-ligation and nested PCR reads. The data show tens of thousands of distinct CDR3 sequences, with about an eighth seen just once and around 0.9% held by the top ten. After CD4 positive bead selection, the CD4-negative fraction gave CD8 T cells.

The chain joins TRBV2 to TRBJ2-5, with D possibly TRBD2 on 5 matching bases. This receptor was obtained from a human donor in good health. The source material was central memory CD4+ T cells from blood. The CDR3 sequence is CASSVWSGRAQETQYF. DNA of the CDR3: TGTGCCAGCAGTGTCTGGAGTGGGCGGGCCCAAGAGACCCAGTACTTC.